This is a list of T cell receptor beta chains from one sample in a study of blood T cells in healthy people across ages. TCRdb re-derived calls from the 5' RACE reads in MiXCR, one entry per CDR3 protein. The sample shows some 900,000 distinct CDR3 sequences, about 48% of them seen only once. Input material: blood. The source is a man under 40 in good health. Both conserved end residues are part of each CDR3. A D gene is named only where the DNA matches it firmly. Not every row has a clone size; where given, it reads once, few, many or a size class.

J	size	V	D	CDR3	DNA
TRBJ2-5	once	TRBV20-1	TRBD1	CSARGDSPQETQYF	TGCAGTGCTAGGGGGGACAGTCCTCAAGAGACCCAGTACTTC
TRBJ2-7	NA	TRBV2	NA	CASSPGLALIGDEQYF	TGTGCCAGCAGCCCGGGACTGGCCCTGATTGGGGACGAGCAGTACTTC
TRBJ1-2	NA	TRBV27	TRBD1	CASSLLGQRNYGYTF	TGTGCCAGCAGTTTACTGGGACAGAGAAACTATGGCTACACCTTC
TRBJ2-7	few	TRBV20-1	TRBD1	CSATRDRAYEQYF	TGCAGTGCTACCCGGGACAGAGCCTACGAGCAGTACTTC
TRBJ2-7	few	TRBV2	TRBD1	CASISRDRGNEQYF	TGTGCCAGCATAAGTAGAGACAGGGGAAACGAGCAGTACTTC
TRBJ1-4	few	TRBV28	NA	CASRLKDEKLFF	TGTGCCAGCAGGTTAAAGGACGAAAAACTGTTTTTT
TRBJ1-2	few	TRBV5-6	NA	CASSFAAGYTF	TGTGCCAGCAGCTTTGCCGCCGGCTACACCTTC
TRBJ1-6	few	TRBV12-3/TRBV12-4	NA	CASSFQAGASPLHF	TGTGCCAGCAGTTTTCAGGCAGGGGCTTCACCCCTCCACTTT
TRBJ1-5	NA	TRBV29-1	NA	CSVGDGGLGQPQHF	TGCAGCGTTGGTGATGGCGGGCTAGGTCAGCCCCAGCATTTT
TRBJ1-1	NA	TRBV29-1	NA	CSVEQGWNEAFF	TGCAGCGTTGAACAGGGGTGGAATGAAGCTTTCTTT
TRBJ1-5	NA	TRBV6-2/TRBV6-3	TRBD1	CASKYWDSKNSNQPQHF	TGTGCCAGCAAGTATTGGGACAGCAAAAATAGCAATCAGCCCCAGCATTTT
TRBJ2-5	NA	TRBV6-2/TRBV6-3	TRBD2	CASTLGLAGLQETQYF	TGTGCCAGCACCCTGGGACTAGCGGGGTTACAAGAGACCCAGTACTTC
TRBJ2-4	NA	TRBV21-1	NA	CASSKALVGGGNIQYF	NA
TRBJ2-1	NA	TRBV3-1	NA	CASSQEGLIRGNGQFF	TGTGCCAGCAGCCAAGAAGGTCTCATTAGGGGCAATGGGCAGTTCTTC
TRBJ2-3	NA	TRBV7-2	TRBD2	CASSLWLRGGRTDTQYF	TGTGCCAGCAGCTTATGGTTGCGGGGGGGTAGGACAGATACGCAGTATTTT
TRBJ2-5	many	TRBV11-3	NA	CASTGGGTQYF	TGTGCCAGCACGGGGGGCGGGACCCAGTACTTC
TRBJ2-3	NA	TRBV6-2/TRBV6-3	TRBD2	CASSYSGLAGTDTQYF	TGTGCCAGCAGTTACTCCGGACTAGCGGGGACAGATACGCAGTATTTT
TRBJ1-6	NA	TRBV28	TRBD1	CASSKGQGNSPLHF	TGTGCCAGCAGTAAGGGACAGGGGAATTCACCCCTCCACTTT
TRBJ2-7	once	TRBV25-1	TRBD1	CASSDSGQGVDYEQYF	TGTGCCAGCAGTGACTCCGGACAGGGGGTAGACTACGAGCAGTACTTC
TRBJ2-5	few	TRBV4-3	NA	CASSQDRAFGGETQYF	TGCGCCAGCAGCCAAGATCGCGCATTCGGAGGCGAGACCCAGTACTTC
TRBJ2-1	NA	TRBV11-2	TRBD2	CASRAFPLSGGALYNEQFF	TGTGCCAGCAGAGCTTTTCCTCTAAGCGGGGGGGCCCTCTACAATGAGCAGTTCTTC
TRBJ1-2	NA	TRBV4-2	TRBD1	CASSQEISHRGGCGYTF	TGTGCCAGCAGCCAAGAAATTTCTCACAGGGGCGGTTGCGGCTACACCTTC
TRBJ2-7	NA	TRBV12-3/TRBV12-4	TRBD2	CASSFAGQRGPYEQYF	TGTGCCAGCAGTTTCGCCGGACAGCGGGGGCCCTACGAGCAGTACTTC
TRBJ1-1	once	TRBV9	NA	CASSVGAVAGTEAFF	TGTGCCAGCAGCGTGGGGGCAGTAGCGGGCACTGAAGCTTTCTTT
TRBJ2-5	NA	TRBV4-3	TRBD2	CASITWGGQETQYF	TGCGCCAGCATAACGTGGGGGGGACAAGAGACCCAGTACTTC
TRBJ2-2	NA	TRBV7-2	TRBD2	CASSQARGSNTGELFF	TGTGCCAGCAGTCAGGCGCGGGGGTCGAACACCGGGGAGCTGTTTTTT
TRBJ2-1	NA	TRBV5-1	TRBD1	CASSLRDRGEQFF	TGCGCCAGCAGCTTGAGGGACAGGGGGGAGCAGTTCTTC
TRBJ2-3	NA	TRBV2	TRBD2	CASSPGTSGRTDTQYF	TGTGCCAGCAGCCCCGGGACTAGCGGTCGCACAGATACGCAGTATTTT
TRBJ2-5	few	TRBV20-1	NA	CSATYGHHEQYF	TGCAGTGCTACGTACGGGCACCATGAGCAGTACTTC
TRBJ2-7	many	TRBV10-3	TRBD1	CAISELTGGSYEQYF	TGTGCCATCAGTGAGTTGACAGGGGGCAGTTACGAGCAGTACTTC
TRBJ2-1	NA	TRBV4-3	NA	CASSQDFNSNEQFF	TGCGCCAGCAGCCAAGACTTTAACTCCAATGAGCAGTTCTTC
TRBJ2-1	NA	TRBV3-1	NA	CASSQAAGGEQFF	TGTGCCAGCAGCCAAGCTGCAGGTGGTGAGCAGTTCTTC
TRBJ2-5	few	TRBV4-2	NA	CASSAYLGGETQYF	TGTGCCAGCAGCGCCTACTTGGGGGGAGAGACCCAGTACTTC
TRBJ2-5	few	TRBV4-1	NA	CASSQDPGRDKTQYF	TGCGCCAGCAGCCAAGATCCCGGCAGGGACAAGACCCAGTACTTC
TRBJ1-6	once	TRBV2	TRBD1	CASLGQGTGSPLHF	TGTGCCAGCTTAGGACAGGGAACGGGGTCACCCCTCCACTTT
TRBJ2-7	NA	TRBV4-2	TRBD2	CASSHGLADDYEQYF	TGTGCCAGCAGCCATGGACTAGCGGACGACTACGAGCAGTACTTC
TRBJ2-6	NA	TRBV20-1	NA	CSAREASVSGANVLTF	TGCAGTGCTAGAGAGGCTAGTGTTTCTGGGGCCAACGTCCTGACTTTC
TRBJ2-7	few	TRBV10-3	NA	CAISEAKDEQYF	TGTGCCATCAGTGAGGCCAAAGACGAGCAGTACTTC
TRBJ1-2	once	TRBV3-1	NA	CASSQVLGINYGYTF	TGTGCCAGCAGCCAAGTATTGGGGATAAACTATGGCTACACCTTC
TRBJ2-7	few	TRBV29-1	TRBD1	CSVATGARPYEQYF	TGCAGCGTGGCAACAGGGGCCCGTCCCTACGAGCAGTACTTC
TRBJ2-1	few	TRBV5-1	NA	CASSLEPQVNEQFF	TGCGCCAGCAGCTTGGAACCGCAAGTTAATGAGCAGTTCTTC
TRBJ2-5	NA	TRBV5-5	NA	CASSLAAGSYVMEQYF	TGTGCCAGCAGCTTGGCGGCAGGGTCCTATGTGATGGAGCAGTACTTC
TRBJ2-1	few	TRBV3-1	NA	CASSQGGGRNEQFF	TGTGCCAGCAGCCAAGGGGGGGGGCGAAATGAGCAGTTCTTC
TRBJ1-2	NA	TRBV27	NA	CASSLSPGDYGYTF	TGTGCCAGCAGTTTATCACCAGGCGACTATGGCTACACCTTC
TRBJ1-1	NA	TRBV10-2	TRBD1	CASSEDRGQFSEAFF	TGCGCCAGCAGCGAGGACAGGGGGCAGTTCTCTGAAGCTTTCTTT
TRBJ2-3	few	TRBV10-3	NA	CAISESGRGAQYF	TGTGCCATCAGTGAGTCGGGCAGGGGTGCGCAGTATTTT
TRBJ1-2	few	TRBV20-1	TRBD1	CSARDEGQSSYIYGYTF	TGCAGTGCTAGAGATGAGGGACAGTCTTCCTACATTTATGGCTACACCTTC
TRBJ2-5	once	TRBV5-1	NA	CASSLATGTQETQYF	TGCGCCAGCAGCTTGGCTACAGGCACCCAAGAGACCCAGTACTTC
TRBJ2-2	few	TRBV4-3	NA	CASSQGADYTGELFF	TGCGCCAGCAGCCAAGGGGCGGACTACACCGGGGAGCTGTTTTTT
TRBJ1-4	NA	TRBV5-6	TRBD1	CASSLGQARTTNEKLFF	TGTGCCAGCAGCCTGGGACAGGCAAGAACAACTAATGAAAAACTGTTTTTT
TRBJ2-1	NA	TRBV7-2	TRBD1	CASSLVTGVIYNERFF	TGTGCCAGCAGCTTAGTGACAGGGGTAATCTACAATGAGCGGTTCTTC
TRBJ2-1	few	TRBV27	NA	CASSSYLESYNEQFF	TGTGCCAGCAGCTCCTATCTTGAATCCTACAATGAGCAGTTCTTC
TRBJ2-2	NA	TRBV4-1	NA	CASSQEGVSWAGTGELFF	TGCGCCAGCAGCCAAGAAGGGGTCAGCTGGGCGGGCACCGGGGAGCTGTTTTTT
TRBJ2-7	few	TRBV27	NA	CASSLDVNYEQYF	TGTGCCAGCAGTTTAGACGTGAACTACGAGCAGTACTTC
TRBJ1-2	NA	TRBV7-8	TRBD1	CASRTGEGYGFTF	TGTGCCAGTCGGACAGGGGAGGGATATGGCTTCACCTTC
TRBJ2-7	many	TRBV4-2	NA	CASSQEGSTSYEQYF	TGTGCCAGCAGCCAAGAGGGGTCCACCTCCTACGAGCAGTACTTC
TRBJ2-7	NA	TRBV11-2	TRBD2	CASSRSGGYYNEQYF	TGTGCCAGCAGTAGGAGCGGGGGGTACTACAATGAGCAGTACTTC
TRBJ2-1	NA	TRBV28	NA	CASSTTLPYNEQFF	TGTGCCAGCAGCACGACCCTTCCCTACAATGAGCAGTTCTTC